Here is one T cell receptor (beta chain) with its context. With random hexamers, reverse transcription was performed on roughly 0.45 to 1 ug of RNA. TCRdb recomputed calls from the immunoSEQ multiplex PCR reads with MiXCR, one row per CDR3 protein. This sample has over 150,000 distinct CDR3 sequences; about 95% occur once, and the top ten carry around 0.085%. The data stem from a study of CD8 T cells in Susac syndrome. Sequencing targeted TCR beta in T cells from blood (CD8+ and CD4+). This CDR3 has 13 residues. Germline loops: CDR1 DFQATT, CDR2 SNEGSKA (reference sequence). Trimming left V 4 bases short and J 5 bases short, with 14 bases between.

Sequencing input: CD4+ T cells from PBMCs. The chain carries TRBV20-1 and TRBJ2-5; a weak D match, TRBD2 (6 bases). The sequence was collected from a human donor with multiple sclerosis. This CDR3 reads CSANYQAGETQYF. In DNA form, the CDR3 reads TGCAGTGCTAACTATCAGGCGGGGGAGACCCAGTACTTC.